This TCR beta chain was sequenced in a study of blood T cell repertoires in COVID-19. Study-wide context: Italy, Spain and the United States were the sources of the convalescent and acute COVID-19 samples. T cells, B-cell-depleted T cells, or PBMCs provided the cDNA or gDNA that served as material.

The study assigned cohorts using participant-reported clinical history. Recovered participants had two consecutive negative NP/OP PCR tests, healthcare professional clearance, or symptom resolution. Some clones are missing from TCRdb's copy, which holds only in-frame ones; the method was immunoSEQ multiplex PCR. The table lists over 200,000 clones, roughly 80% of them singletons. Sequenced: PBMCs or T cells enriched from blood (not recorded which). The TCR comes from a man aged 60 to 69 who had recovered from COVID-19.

This chain's CDR3 is CASTPEGDQPQHF. The CDR3 DNA reads TGTGCCAGCACCCCGGAGGGAGATCAGCCCCAGCATTTT. The V and J genes are TRBV12-3 or TRBV12-4 and TRBJ1-5; the D is unclear. Trimming removed 7 bases from V and 5 bases from J, with 12 bases in between. The CDR3 spans 13 residues.